This entry lists 4 T cell receptor beta chains sequenced from one sample in a study of blood T cell repertoires in COVID-19. Sequencing was performed with immunoSEQ multiplex PCR; in TCRdb, only in-frame clones are kept and a portion is missing. The repertoire holds over 100,000 clones, approximately 90% seen once, with approximately 1% in the top ten. The sequenced material came from peripheral blood. Receptor source: a human donor in a cohort sampled during active COVID-19.

This clone was seen just once. The chain links TRBV5-6 to TRBJ1-2; 10 nucleotides agree with TRBD1. Germline V lookup: CDR1 SGHDT, CDR2 YYEEEE. After removal of 3 bases from V and 4 bases from J, the junction contained 12 bases not matched to a gene. CDR3 length: 17 amino acids. For the CDR3, the DNA is TGTGCCAGCAGCTGGGTGAGACAGGGGGCCCCCTCCTATGGCTACACCTTC. Amino acid sequence: CASSWVRQGAPSYGYTF.

The V and J genes are TRBV4-1 and TRBJ1-4, with D perhaps TRBD1 (5 bases). V was shortened by 3 bases and J by 3 bases, with 11 bases between the two germline ends. The CDR3 contains 15 residues. Germline CDR1 MGHRA, CDR2 YSYEKL. Here the CDR3 DNA reads TGCGCCAGCAGCCATTCGACAGTTTCTAATGAAAAACTGTTTTTT. Amino acid sequence: CASSHSTVSNEKLFF.

This chain uses TRBV7-8 with TRBJ2-7, with D unclear. In germline, CDR1 is SGHVS, CDR2 FQNEAQ. The CDR3 has 15 residues. V was cut by 5 bases and J by 3 bases, with 17 bases left in between. The CDR3 DNA reads as TGTGCCAGCAGCCCGCGGCAAAGCCCCATCTACGAGCAGTACTTC. Protein product: CASSPRQSPIYEQYF.

CDR3 sequence (DNA): TGTGCCAGCAGCGTAGCACCCAGGGGGAACTATGGCTACACCTTC. Protein sequence: CASSVAPRGNYGYTF. This chain connects TRBV9 to TRBJ1-2; TRBD1 agrees at 7 bases. Germline V lookup: CDR1 SGDLS, CDR2 YYNGEE. Trimming took 0 bases from V and 2 from J; bases not matched to a gene: 4. CDR3 length: 15 amino acids.